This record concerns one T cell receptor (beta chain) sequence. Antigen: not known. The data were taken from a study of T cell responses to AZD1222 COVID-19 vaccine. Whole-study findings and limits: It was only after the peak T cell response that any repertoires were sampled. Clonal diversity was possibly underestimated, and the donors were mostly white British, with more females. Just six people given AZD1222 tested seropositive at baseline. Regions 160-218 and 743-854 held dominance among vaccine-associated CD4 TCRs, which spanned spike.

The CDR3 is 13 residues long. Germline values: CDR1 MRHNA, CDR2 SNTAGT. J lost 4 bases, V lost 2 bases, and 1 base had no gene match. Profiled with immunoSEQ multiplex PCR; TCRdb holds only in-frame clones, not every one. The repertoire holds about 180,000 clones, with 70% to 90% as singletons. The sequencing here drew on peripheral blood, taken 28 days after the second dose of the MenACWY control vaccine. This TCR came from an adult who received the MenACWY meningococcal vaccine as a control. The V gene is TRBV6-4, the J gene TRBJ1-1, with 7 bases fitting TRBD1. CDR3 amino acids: CASSDQGGTEAFF. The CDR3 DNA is TGTGCCAGCAGTGACCAGGGGGGCACTGAAGCTTTCTTT.